This T cell receptor beta chain stems from a study of cytomegalovirus exposure and HLA in healthy donors. Method: immunoSEQ multiplex PCR; TCRdb's copy keeps in-frame clones and lacks some. The sample yields around 69,000 clones, roughly 95% seen once. V lost 4 bases and J 6 bases, leaving 17 bases between the germline ends. Germline-derived CDR1 and CDR2 are SGHRS and YFSETQ. The CDR3 covers 15 residues. The sequence was obtained from a woman aged 18-29 years in good health and CMV-seropositive. This chain uses TRBV5-1 with TRBJ2-1; no clear D gene. The specimen was PBMCs. CDR3 loop: CASSNPSLGSNEQFF. CDR3 bases: TGCGCCAGCAGCAACCCGAGTCTAGGAAGCAATGAGCAGTTCTTC.